The rows below give T cell receptor beta chains drawn from one sample of a study of T cells in Graves' hyperthyroidism and ophthalmopathy. TCRdb used MiXCR to reprocess the multiplex PCR reads, holding one entry per CDR3 protein. Here the sample spans about 100,000 distinct CDR3 sequences, 16% being singletons. The sequenced material came from blood. These TCRs come from a woman aged 45-59 years with Graves' hyperthyroidism. The CDR3 runs from the conserved cysteine through the conserved F or W. Each record gives: V gene, clone size, J gene, D gene, CDR3 DNA, CDR3 protein. A D gene is named only where the DNA matches it firmly. Size is stated for part of the rows, as once, few or many counts, or as a class when the clone is expanded.

TRBV11-2	-	TRBJ2-5	TRBD2	TGTGCCAGCGCTAGGGGACCCTACCGGGAGGCCCAGTACTTC	CASARGPYREAQYF
TRBV28	many	TRBJ2-5	-	TGTGCCAGCAGTTCCCCATCCCAAGAGACCCAGTACTTC	CASSSPSQETQYF
TRBV7-2	many	TRBJ2-3	-	TGTGCCAGCAGCTTAGGGGCTGGACCCCAAGATACGCAGTATTTT	CASSLGAGPQDTQYF
TRBV28	many	TRBJ1-6	-	TGTGCCAGCAGCCCCTTTGCTGGTGGAGGGGCACCCCTCCACTTT	CASSPFAGGGAPLHF
TRBV28	many	TRBJ2-2	TRBD2	TGTGCCAGCAGTTTACCCATACGTATATTGGGACTACCGAACACCGGGGAGCTGTTTTTT	CASSLPIRILGLPNTGELFF
TRBV12-3/TRBV12-4	many	TRBJ2-1	TRBD2	TGTGCCAGCAGTTTAAGATATGGGACTAGCAAGCACAATGAGCAGTTCTTC	CASSLRYGTSKHNEQFF
TRBV29-1	few	TRBJ2-5	-	TGCAGCGTTCAGGGTCCTTCAGTGGGACCTCAAGAGACCCAGTACTTC	CSVQGPSVGPQETQYF
TRBV3-1	many	TRBJ1-5	-	TGTGCCAGCAGCTGGGCAGGTAGCAATCAGCCCCAGCATTTT	CASSWAGSNQPQHF
TRBV30	many	TRBJ2-1	-	TGTGCCTGGAGTCCCCAGGGAGGAACCTACAATGAGCAGTTCTTC	CAWSPQGGTYNEQFF
TRBV29-1	few	TRBJ2-1	-	TGCAGCGTTCCCACCCCTCCCGGACAGTTCTTC	CSVPTPPGQFF
TRBV20-1	many	TRBJ1-5	-	TGCAGTGCTAGAGATTCGGTGAACTGGTATCAGCCCCAGCATTTT	CSARDSVNWYQPQHF
TRBV7-3	many	TRBJ2-3	-	TGTGCCAGCAGCTCCGGAAGGGCAGATACGCAGTATTTT	CASSSGRADTQYF
TRBV20-1	-	TRBJ2-5	TRBD2	TGCAGTGCCCCCGGGACCGGGACTAGCGGGAGACGGGGGGGAGAGACCCAGTACTTC	CSAPGTGTSGRRGGETQYF
TRBV5-6	many	TRBJ2-3	TRBD2	TGTGCCAGCAGCTCCGTAGCGGGAGGGCCTGTAGATACGCAGTATTTT	CASSSVAGGPVDTQYF
TRBV6-8	many	TRBJ2-4	TRBD1	TGTGCCAGCAGAAGACCGACAGGGCCTGAAAACATTCAGTACTTC	CASRRPTGPENIQYF
TRBV5-1	many	TRBJ2-2	-	TGCGCCAGCAGCTTGGTGATCGTAGCGGAGAACACCGGGGAGCTGTTTTTT	CASSLVIVAENTGELFF
TRBV18	many	TRBJ2-1	TRBD2	TGTGCCAGCTCACCACCGATGGGACTAGCTCTTGATGAGCAGTTCTTC	CASSPPMGLALDEQFF
TRBV12-3/TRBV12-4	many	TRBJ2-1	-	TGTGCCAGCAGCGTGCAAGAGGACAGTTACAATGAGCAGTCCTTC	CASSVQEDSYNEQSF
TRBV5-1	many	TRBJ1-1	-	TGCGCCAGCAGCTTGTCTGGGTCTGGCACTGAAGCTTTCTTT	CASSLSGSGTEAFF
TRBV20-1	many	TRBJ2-7	-	TGCAGTGCCTCAGGCGTGAGGGCAAATAGGTACGAGCAGTACTTC	CSASGVRANRYEQYF
TRBV20-1	many	TRBJ1-3	-	TGCAGTGCTGAGAGGGGAGGGGGGCGTGGAAACACCATATATTTT	CSAERGGGRGNTIYF
TRBV20-1	many	TRBJ2-3	TRBD1	TGCAGTGCTAGAGTCCCGGGCAGGGGGTTAGATACGCAGTATTTT	CSARVPGRGLDTQYF
TRBV2	few	TRBJ2-3	TRBD2	TGTGCCAGCATCGTGACTAGCGGCACAGATACGCAGTATTTT	CASIVTSGTDTQYF